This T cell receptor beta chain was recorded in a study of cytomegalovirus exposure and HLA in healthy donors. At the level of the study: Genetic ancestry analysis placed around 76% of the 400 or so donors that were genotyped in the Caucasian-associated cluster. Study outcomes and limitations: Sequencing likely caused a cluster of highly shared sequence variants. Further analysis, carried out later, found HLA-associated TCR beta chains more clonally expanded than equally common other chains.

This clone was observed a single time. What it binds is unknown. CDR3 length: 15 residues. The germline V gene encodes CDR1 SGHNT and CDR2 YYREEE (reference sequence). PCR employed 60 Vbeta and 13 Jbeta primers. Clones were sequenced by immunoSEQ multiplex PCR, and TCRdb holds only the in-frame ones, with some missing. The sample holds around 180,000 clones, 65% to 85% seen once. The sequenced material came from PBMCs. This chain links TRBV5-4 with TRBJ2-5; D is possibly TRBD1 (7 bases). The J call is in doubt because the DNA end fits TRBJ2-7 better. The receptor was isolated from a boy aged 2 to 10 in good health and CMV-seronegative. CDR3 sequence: CASSRRDSLGYEQYF. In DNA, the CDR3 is TGTGCCAGCAGCAGGAGGGACAGCTTGGGATACGAGCAGTACTTC.